This T cell receptor beta chain was sequenced in a study of T cell responses to AZD1222 COVID-19 vaccine (dated by TCRdb to 2020 to 2022). Some background on the complete study: A total of just over 230 trial participants underwent TCR sequencing, of whom 207 received two doses of AZD1222 and about 25 received two doses of the MenACWY control vaccine. Trial participants were enrolled by age into 18-55, 56-69 and 70-plus year subgroups, with roughly 160, 29 and 62 TCR-sequenced participants respectively.

Turning to this clone: The target of this receptor is not known. There are no base qualities to consult, and no much larger clone falls within one base.

Between the V and J ends, shortened by 4 bases and 0 bases respectively, the junction contains 13 bases. Sequences SGHRS (CDR1) and YFSETQ (CDR2) are obtained from the germline V gene. The CDR3 numbers 16 residues from cysteine through phenylalanine. Solely the CDR3 DNA is kept, with 48 bases framed from the first base. Reading the label with the study, this specimen's time point is: about 28 days (+/-7) after the second vaccine dose. AZD1222 recipients with second doses at about 4 weeks or about 12 weeks were pooled, because spike-specific TCR depth and breadth did not differ between schedules. Vaccinee samples were obtained from the UK trials COV001 and COV002, which included a single-blind randomized controlled phase 2/3 trial of AZD1222 (ChAdOx1 nCoV-19) in healthy adults. Trial participant PBMC samples were collected at day 0 and day 28 after the second dose for TCRbeta chain sequencing. Beyond this particular receptor, the publication reports: In the small 56-69-year group, the increase in depth fell short of significance, most likely because of low power. Participants were mostly white British, with more females than males. The authors suggested clonal diversity may have been underestimated. CD4 TCRs associated with the vaccine covered the entire spike protein, and the dominant responses were in regions 160-218 and 743-854. Because no samples from the day 14 peak response were available, repertoires could be characterized only after the peak T cell response. Conclusions about previously exposed vaccinees were limited because only six AZD1222 recipients were SARS-CoV-2 seropositive at baseline. Spike-specific TCR breadth and depth rose significantly after two AZD1222 doses compared with day 0 and with MenACWY recipients. Nearly half of unique spike-specific TCRs reportedly recognized epitopes outside regions mutated in the B.1.351 and B.1.1.7 variants.

The CDR3 regions of human TCRbeta chains were subjected to immunosequencing. Per the source publication's procedure: TCRs in the repertoires were matched against a reference library of SARS-CoV-2-specific TCRs that had been generated with the MIRA antigen-specificity platform. Breadth meant the fraction of unique TCRs that were SARS-CoV-2-associated, whereas depth meant the fraction of total T cells that were SARS-CoV-2-associated. Using the MIRA data, each spike-specific TCR was mapped to the spike region that the TCR reacts to and placed in a CD4 or CD8 class. Log10-transformed breadth and depth values were compared by one-way ANOVA with Sidak's multiple comparisons tests. Drawn from immuneACCESS, this table holds only the in-frame rearrangements with V and J called that TCRdb kept. Clones are partly lost; checked studies trace under half to an unresolved V gene and leave the rest unexplained. The V and J calls and the clone size are those of that table, but D and trimming were determined from the DNA. This sample comprises 150,000 to 200,000 clones, around 90% of them detected only once. Around 0.99% of the sample goes to the ten largest clones.

The clonotype originates from an adult who received the AZD1222 COVID-19 vaccine. The sequencing here drew on peripheral blood, taken 28 days after the second AZD1222 dose. Rearrangement joined TRBV5-1 to TRBJ2-2, and perhaps TRBD1 as D gene, on 5 matching bases. The CDR3 sequence is CASSKGWGANTGELFF. The DNA sequence is TGCGCCAGCAGCAAGGGATGGGGCGCGAACACCGGGGAGCTGTTTTTT. Outside the CDR3, residues come from the reference TRBV5-1 and TRBJ2-2 proteins, so the full variable domain is: KAGVTQTPRYLIKTRGQQVTLSCSPISGHRSVSWYQQTPGQGLQFLFEYFSETQRNKGNFPGRFSGRQFSNSRSEMNVSTLELGDSALYLCASSKGWGANTGELFFGEGSRLTVL.